The entry that follows covers one T cell receptor (beta chain) sequence. This clone was seen a few times. Its antigen target is currently unknown. Base qualities are not recorded, but no much larger clone differs from it by a single base. This sample was included in a study of OX40 agonist ivuxolimab in advanced cancers. About the full investigation: Ivuxolimab was a fully human IgG2 agonistic monoclonal antibody targeting the costimulatory receptor OX40 (CD134). In the dose-escalation cohort, 82.7% of patients were male, and the mean age was roughly 60 years, with a range of about 23 to 85. The paper covers the monotherapy dose-escalation part of the phase I ivuxolimab trial, which included N ≈ 50 patients. Among the approximately 54 dose-escalation patients, about 20 had hepatocellular carcinoma, about 15 melanoma, 9 renal cell carcinoma and 9 head and neck cancer. Intravenous ivuxolimab was administered to patients every 2 weeks at six dose levels: 0.01, 0.1, 0.3, 1.5, 3 and 10 mg/kg. Peripheral TCRbeta sequencing aimed to test whether ivuxolimab altered TCR sequence diversity and caused clonal T-cell expansion. Prior anti-PD-1, anti-PD-L1 or anti-CTLA-4 therapy was permitted, and approximately 42% of dose-escalation patients had received checkpoint inhibitors. Partial responses occurred in three dose-escalation patients, of whom one had hepatocellular carcinoma and two had cutaneous melanoma.

Paper-wide results and their limitations: After ivuxolimab, CD8+ T cells had more expanded clones than CD4+ T cells on average. At doses from 0.1 to 3.0 mg/kg, clonal expansion was seen in both CD4+ and CD8+ blood T cells between baseline and week 6. The antigen specificity of the clonally expanded peripheral T cells was not determined. Low levels of normalized T-cell clonal expansion were also seen in some nonresponding patients. In the 0.1-3.0 mg/kg groups, partial responders had among the lowest normalized peripheral clonal expansion, particularly in CD8+ T cells.

Genomic DNA was extracted from sorted cells for sequencing of the TCRbeta CDR3 region. The immunoSEQ Assay was used for sequencing of TCRbeta CDR3 regions. Sourced from immuneACCESS, this table was stored by TCRdb with only in-frame sequences that have V and J called. A share of the clones is absent; for the studies checked, an unresolved V gene accounts for under half, and the remainder has no known explanation. Recorded for this sample are approximately 88,000 clones; approximately 90% of them occurred a single time. In total, the top ten clones hold 0.25% to 0.3% of the sample. The trim is 5 bases for V and 5 bases for J, with a gap of 16 bases between the germline ends. Counted from cysteine to phenylalanine, this CDR3 has 15 amino acids. CDR3 DNA is the only sequence kept; it has 45 bases, read in frame from the first base. For CDR1 and CDR2, the germline V gene lists SGHTA and FQGNSA. The trial excluded patients who had a history of autoimmune disease or who were on systemic immunosuppression. Peripheral blood for TCR sequencing was collected from all dose cohorts at baseline, on cycle 4 day 1, and on cycle 7 day 1. Samples were obtained from an open-label, multicenter, first-in-human phase I dose-escalation trial of ivuxolimab. The trial enrolled adults with locally advanced or metastatic head and neck squamous cell, hepatocellular, melanoma or renal cell carcinoma. Before TCR sequencing, CD4+ T cells and CD8+ T cells were sorted from peripheral blood as separate populations.

The material was CD4+ or CD8+ T cells sorted from blood, obtained in a trial of the OX40 agonist ivuxolimab. The chain is assembled from TRBV7-2 and TRBJ1-5; TRBD1 could be the D gene, as 5 bases match. This clonotype originated in an adult with an advanced solid tumor such as melanoma, head and neck, liver or kidney cancer. The DNA reads TGTGCCAGCAGCAATAAACGGGGGAATCATCAGCCCCAGCATTTT. The resulting protein is CASSNKRGNHQPQHF.